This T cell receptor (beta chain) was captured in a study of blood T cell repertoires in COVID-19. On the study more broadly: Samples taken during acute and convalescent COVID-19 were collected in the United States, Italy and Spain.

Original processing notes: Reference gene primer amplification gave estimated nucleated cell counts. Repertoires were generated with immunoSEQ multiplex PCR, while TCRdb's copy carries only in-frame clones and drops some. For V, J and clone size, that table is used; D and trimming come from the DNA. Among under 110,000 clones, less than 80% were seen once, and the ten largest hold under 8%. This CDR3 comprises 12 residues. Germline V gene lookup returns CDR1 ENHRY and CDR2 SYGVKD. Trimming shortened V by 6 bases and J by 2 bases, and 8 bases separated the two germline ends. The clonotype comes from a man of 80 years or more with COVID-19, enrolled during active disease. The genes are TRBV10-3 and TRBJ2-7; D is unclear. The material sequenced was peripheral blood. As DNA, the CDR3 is TGTGCCATCAGGGCCAGCGCCTACGAGCAGTACTTC. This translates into CAIRASAYEQYF.